Listed below are T cell receptor beta chains from one sample, sequenced in a study of T cells after yellow fever vaccination. TCRdb processed the 5' RACE reads anew with MiXCR; each CDR3 protein has one entry. The sample holds roughly 400,000 distinct CDR3 sequences, roughly 20% seen once. This sample comprised PBMCs, obtained before the yellow fever booster vaccination. These receptors came from a man aged 18 to 29 who received the YFV17D yellow fever vaccine. Both conserved end residues are part of each CDR3. D genes are given only for firm matches. Only some rows state a clone size, as once, few, many or a class for expanded clones.

abundance: many; v_gene: TRBV5-1; j_gene: TRBJ2-5; d_gene: -; CDR3nt: TGTGCCAGCAGCTTAGCGCGGGAGACCCAGTACTTC; CDR3aa: CASSLARETQYF
abundance: few; v_gene: TRBV27; j_gene: TRBJ1-4; d_gene: -; CDR3nt: TGTGCCAGCAGTTTGGCGGCCTATGCAACTAATGAAAAACTGTTTTTT; CDR3aa: CASSLAAYATNEKLFF
abundance: -; v_gene: TRBV2; j_gene: TRBJ1-5; d_gene: TRBD1; CDR3nt: TGTGCCAGCAGAAGGGACAGGGTGGGCAGCAATCAGCCCCAGCATTTT; CDR3aa: CASRRDRVGSNQPQHF
abundance: many; v_gene: TRBV4-2; j_gene: TRBJ2-7; d_gene: -; CDR3nt: TGTGCCAGCAGCTTAGGGGAGGCGGGCGAGCAGTACTTC; CDR3aa: CASSLGEAGEQYF
abundance: many; v_gene: TRBV10-3; j_gene: TRBJ2-1; d_gene: TRBD2; CDR3nt: TGTGCCATCAGCCCGGGGGGAGCGGGTGGGGATGAGCAGTTCTTC; CDR3aa: CAISPGGAGGDEQFF
abundance: -; v_gene: TRBV5-4; j_gene: TRBJ2-3; d_gene: TRBD1; CDR3nt: TGTGCCAGCAGTCGGGGACAGGGAGCCTCAGATACGCAGTATTTT; CDR3aa: CASSRGQGASDTQYF
abundance: few; v_gene: TRBV7-2; j_gene: TRBJ1-6; d_gene: TRBD1; CDR3nt: TGTGCCAGCAGCTTAGTGGAGGGGGCCGCACCCCTCCACTTT; CDR3aa: CASSLVEGAAPLHF
abundance: -; v_gene: TRBV2; j_gene: TRBJ1-5; d_gene: -; CDR3nt: TGTGCCAGCAGTGAAGTTCAGGGGATAGGAGGTTATCAGCCCCAGCATTTT; CDR3aa: CASSEVQGIGGYQPQHF
abundance: -; v_gene: TRBV27; j_gene: TRBJ2-7; d_gene: -; CDR3nt: TGTGCCATCCTGATGGACAGCGAGTACGAGCAGTACTTC; CDR3aa: CAILMDSEYEQYF
abundance: -; v_gene: TRBV12-3/TRBV12-4; j_gene: TRBJ2-5; d_gene: -; CDR3nt: TGTGCCAGCAGTTCAGACTTAGAAAGGGGGGTTGAGACCCAGTACTTC; CDR3aa: CASSSDLERGVETQYF
abundance: few; v_gene: TRBV5-1; j_gene: TRBJ1-1; d_gene: TRBD1; CDR3nt: TGCGCCAGCAGCCCCCTTGGACAGGGGGCGGTGAATACTGAAGCTTTCTTT; CDR3aa: CASSPLGQGAVNTEAFF
abundance: -; v_gene: TRBV19; j_gene: TRBJ1-3; d_gene: -; CDR3nt: TGTGCCAGTAGTTTCGCGGGATCCGTTGGAAACACCATATATTTT; CDR3aa: CASSFAGSVGNTIYF
abundance: few; v_gene: TRBV20-1; j_gene: TRBJ2-4; d_gene: TRBD1; CDR3nt: TGCAGTGCTAGGACGACAGGGAACATTCAGTACTTC; CDR3aa: CSARTTGNIQYF
abundance: few; v_gene: TRBV29-1; j_gene: TRBJ1-1; d_gene: TRBD1; CDR3nt: TGCAGCGTAACTACCGGGACAGTAATGAACACTGAAGCTTTCTTT; CDR3aa: CSVTTGTVMNTEAFF
abundance: -; v_gene: TRBV7-9; j_gene: TRBJ2-7; d_gene: TRBD1; CDR3nt: TGTGCCAGCAGCTTAGTGGACAGGGGGCGAGACGAGCAGTACTTC; CDR3aa: CASSLVDRGRDEQYF
abundance: -; v_gene: TRBV27; j_gene: TRBJ2-1; d_gene: TRBD2; CDR3nt: TGTGCCAGCAGCGACGTCCGGGGGGGGCCTAACAATGAGCAGTTCTTC; CDR3aa: CASSDVRGGPNNEQFF
abundance: -; v_gene: TRBV20-1; j_gene: TRBJ1-1; d_gene: TRBD1; CDR3nt: TGCAGTGCCCCCCGGGACAGGAGTGTCGAAGCTTTCTTT; CDR3aa: CSAPRDRSVEAFF
abundance: few; v_gene: TRBV27; j_gene: TRBJ1-2; d_gene: -; CDR3nt: TGTGCCAGCAAAAAACAAACAGCTAACTATGGCTACACCTTC; CDR3aa: CASKKQTANYGYTF
abundance: -; v_gene: TRBV6-6; j_gene: TRBJ2-3; d_gene: TRBD1; CDR3nt: TGTGCCAGCAGGCAGGGGGCCGTAGATACGCAGTATTTT; CDR3aa: CASRQGAVDTQYF
abundance: few; v_gene: TRBV7-9; j_gene: TRBJ2-1; d_gene: -; CDR3nt: TGTGCCAGCACCCGGACTGGGGAACGGCACAATGAGCAGTTCTTC; CDR3aa: CASTRTGERHNEQFF
abundance: -; v_gene: TRBV10-3; j_gene: TRBJ2-5; d_gene: TRBD1; CDR3nt: TGTGCCATCAGTGATTCCGGGGGGACAGGGAAGCAAGAGACCCAGTACTTC; CDR3aa: CAISDSGGTGKQETQYF
abundance: -; v_gene: TRBV20-1; j_gene: TRBJ2-5; d_gene: -; CDR3nt: TGCAGTGCTAGATTTCCGAACCAAGAGACCCAGTACTTC; CDR3aa: CSARFPNQETQYF
abundance: few; v_gene: TRBV5-6; j_gene: TRBJ2-6; d_gene: -; CDR3nt: TGTGCCAGCAGCTTGATGGCATCCTCTGGGGCCAACGTCCTGACTTTC; CDR3aa: CASSLMASSGANVLTF
abundance: -; v_gene: TRBV3-1; j_gene: TRBJ1-5; d_gene: TRBD1; CDR3nt: TGTGCCAGCAGCCCCTCCGGGACAGAAGGGCAGCCCCAGCATTTT; CDR3aa: CASSPSGTEGQPQHF
abundance: many; v_gene: TRBV7-6; j_gene: TRBJ2-2; d_gene: -; CDR3nt: TGTGCCAGCAGCTTAGGGGACACCGGGGAGCTGTTTTTT; CDR3aa: CASSLGDTGELFF
abundance: -; v_gene: TRBV4-1; j_gene: TRBJ2-7; d_gene: TRBD1; CDR3nt: TGCGCCAGCAGCCAGGAGACAGGGATGTCCTACGAGCAGTACTTC; CDR3aa: CASSQETGMSYEQYF